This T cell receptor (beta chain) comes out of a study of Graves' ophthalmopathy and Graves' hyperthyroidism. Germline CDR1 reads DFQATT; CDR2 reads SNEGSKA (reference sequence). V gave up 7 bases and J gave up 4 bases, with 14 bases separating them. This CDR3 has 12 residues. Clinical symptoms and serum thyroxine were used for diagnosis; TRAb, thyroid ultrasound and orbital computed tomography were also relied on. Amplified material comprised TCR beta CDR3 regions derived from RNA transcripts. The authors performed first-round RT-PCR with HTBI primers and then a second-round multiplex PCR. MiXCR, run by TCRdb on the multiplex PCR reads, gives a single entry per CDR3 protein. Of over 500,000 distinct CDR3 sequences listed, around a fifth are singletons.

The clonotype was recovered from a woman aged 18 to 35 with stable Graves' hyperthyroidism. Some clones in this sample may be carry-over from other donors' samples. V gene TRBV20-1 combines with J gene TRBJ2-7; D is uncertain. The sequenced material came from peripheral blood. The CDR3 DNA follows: TGCAGTGGCGGCGGTTCACCTTACGAGCAGTACTTC. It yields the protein CSGGGSPYEQYF.